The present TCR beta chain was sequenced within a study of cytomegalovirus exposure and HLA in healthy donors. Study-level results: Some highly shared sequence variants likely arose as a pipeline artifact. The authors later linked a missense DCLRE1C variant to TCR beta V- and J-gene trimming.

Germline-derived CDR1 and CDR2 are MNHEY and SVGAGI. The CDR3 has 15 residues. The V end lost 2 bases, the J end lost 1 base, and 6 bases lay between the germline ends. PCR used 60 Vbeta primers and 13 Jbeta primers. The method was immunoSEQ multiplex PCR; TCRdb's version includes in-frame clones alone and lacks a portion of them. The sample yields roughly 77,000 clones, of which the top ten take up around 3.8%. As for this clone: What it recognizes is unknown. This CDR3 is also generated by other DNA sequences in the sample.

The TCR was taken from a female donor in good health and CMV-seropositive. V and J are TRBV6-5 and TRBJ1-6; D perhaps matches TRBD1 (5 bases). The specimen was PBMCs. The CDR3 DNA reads TGTGCCAGCAGTTACGGGGGGTCCTATAATTCACCCCTCCACTTT. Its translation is CASSYGGSYNSPLHF.